The source of this T cell receptor (beta chain) is a study of identical twins (dated by TCRdb to 2015 to 2016). Concerning the study at large: To test whether fetal clonotypes persist, this study deep-sequenced TCR alpha and beta repertoires from monozygotic twins, from unrelated adults of various ages, and from cord blood. Replicate twin experiments were performed at different times using different library preparation protocols to rule out contamination.

Receptor libraries were prepared by 5' RACE. The data were produced on an Illumina HiSeq 2000. Template switching added a universal primer binding site, and the final cDNA carried a unique molecular identifier that allowed TCR cDNA molecules to be counted accurately. Specific primers in the conserved constant-segment region were used to synthesize first-strand cDNA for the TCR alpha and beta chains. To control for contamination, every cDNA library was double barcoded, receiving both a SMART-Mk sample barcode and Illumina barcodes. Two successive PCR steps introduced TruSeq adapter sequences along with Illumina sample barcodes. The TCR alpha and beta cDNA libraries were sequenced on the Illumina HiSeq platform using custom primers. Turning to the authors' computational methods: Unique molecular identifiers were extracted from raw reads with MiGEC, and CDR3 positions were determined with MiXCR. Recombination models were inferred per individual with the repgenHMM and IGoR tools using an EM algorithm. Shared clonotype analysis was performed with the tcR package in R, normalizing sharing by the product of cloneset sizes. Out-of-frame nonproductive sequences were analyzed to study raw recombination free of thymic and clonal selection effects. TCRdb ran its own pipeline on the public reads, namely fastp trimming at Q25 and MiXCR clone calling, and kept in-frame beta chains. Under each unique CDR3 protein, matching rows form one entry showing the most common genes and DNA. The V and J calls were not made by the authors but by TCRdb's processing. For this sample the table gives about 250,000 distinct CDR3 sequences, of which 7.5% were detected only once. Of the sample, under 6% falls within the top ten clones.

The study at large found these results: In monozygotic twins, recombination models systematically underestimated out-of-frame TCR alpha sharing, but the models matched the sharing seen between unrelated individuals. Compared with coincidental sharing between unrelated individuals, out-of-frame TCR alpha sequences shared between twins had an excess of sequences with low generation probability. Abundant cord blood beta clonotypes carried fewer insertions; young adult naive repertoires showed a weaker similar trend, while memory repertoires showed none. Because the same donors could not be followed over many years, the conclusions depended on cross-sectional statistical analysis. Excess twin sharing in beta out-of-frame sequences was weaker because fewer shared sequences lowered the signal-to-noise ratio. Invariant T cells such as MAIT and iNKT could partly confound zero-insertion analyses, though diverse VJ usage argued against this for most clonotypes.

Including cysteine and valine, the CDR3 has 14 amino acids. The retained sequence is limited to the CDR3, 42 bases, with the frame set at the first base. The germline V gene specifies SGHDT as CDR1 and YYEEEE as CDR2. Compared with germline, V lacks 3 bases and J lacks 7 bases; bases without a gene match: 9. Every donor in the study was a healthy Caucasian. The twin cohort consisted of three pairs of female monozygotic twins, all aged 18 to 29 years. Positive isolation kits from Invitrogen were used to isolate the CD4+ and CD8+ T cell populations. A word on this clonotype: It lacks a known antigen. No quality values exist for individual bases; no much larger clone is one base distant.

These records were also assigned to another study, of yellow fever vaccine responses in identical twins. The second study, in turn, reports: According to the authors, in identical twins the way T cells responded to vaccination appeared partly convergent and partly personalized. Focusing on identical twins, the study followed the T cell clones that responded to the vaccine, and did so with precision.

The V and J genes are TRBV5-6 and TRBJ2-7, and TRBD1 aligns with 8 junction nucleotides. Sequencing input: CD8+ T cells sorted from blood. This sequence was found in a woman under 30 in good health. The nucleotides read TGTGCCAGCAGCTCGACGGACAGGGCTTGGGAGCAGTACGTC. It translates to CASSSTDRAWEQYV.